The 21 T cell receptor beta chains below come from one sample, sequenced in a study of cytomegalovirus exposure and HLA in healthy donors. The PCR had 60 Vbeta and 13 Jbeta primers. The assay was immunoSEQ multiplex PCR, and TCRdb's table has in-frame clones only and misses some. There are some 180,000 clones in the sample; approximately 80% occur only once, and around 1.6% lies in the top ten. What was sequenced was PBMCs. The receptors shown here come from a man in his late teens or twenties in good health and CMV-seronegative.

The chain employs TRBV5-5 and TRBJ1-5; maybe TRBD1 (5 bases). Germline V CDR1 and CDR2: SGHKS, YYEKEE (reference sequence). Trimming shortened V by 4 bases and J by 5 bases, and 28 bases separated the two germline ends. The CDR3 runs to 19 residues. The CDR3 coding sequence is TGTGCCAGCAGCCCAATTGACGGAGCAGGGACTGTGAGGGATCAGCCCCAGCATTTT. It codes for CASSPIDGAGTVRDQPQHF.

V gene TRBV7-9 combines with J gene TRBJ2-7; 8 positions agree with TRBD1. This CDR3 has 14 amino acids. Germline V gives CDR1 SEHNR, CDR2 FQNEAQ (reference sequence). J gave up 5 bases and V 3 bases, and 6 bases lay outside the gene matches. CDR3 residues: CASSFRTGLNEQYF. For the CDR3, the DNA is TGTGCCAGCAGCTTCAGGACAGGGTTGAACGAGCAGTACTTC.

The chain carries TRBV30 and TRBJ1-4; D ambiguous. Germline CDR1 reads GTSNPN; CDR2 reads SVGIG (reference sequence). The CDR3 spans 11 residues. The germline V and J ends were trimmed by 6 bases and 8 bases, with 10 bases remaining between them. The CDR3 DNA sequence: TGTGCCTGCCAAGAGAGCGAAAAACTGTTTTTT. This encodes CACQESEKLFF.

This clone was counted only a few times. The CDR3 sequence: CASRLAENTGELFF. The CDR3 nucleotides are TGTGCCAGCAGGCTAGCGGAAAACACCGGGGAGCTGTTTTTT. The chain has TRBV28 and TRBJ2-2; TRBD2 matches at 7 bases. The germline CDR1 and CDR2 sequences are MDHEN and SYDVKM. The CDR3 loop spans 14 amino acids. V dropped 6 bases and J dropped 2; count of bases not matched to a gene: 3.

CDR3 DNA: TGTGCCAGCAGCTTACAGGGCTATGAGCAGTTCTTC. Protein sequence: CASSLQGYEQFF. V gene TRBV5-6 combines with J gene TRBJ2-1; D is perhaps TRBD1 (6 bases). CDR1 is SGHDT, CDR2 YYEEEE, per germline. V shed 2 bases and J shed 8 bases, with 8 bases lying between them. The CDR3 has 12 residues. The full variable domain, with the rest looked up from reference TRBV5-6 and TRBJ2-1, is DAGVTQSPTHLIKTRGQQVTLRCSPKSGHDTVSWYQQALGQGPQFIFQYYEEEERQRGNFPDRFSGHQFPNYSSELNVNALLLGDSALYLCASSLQGYEQFFGPGTRLTVL.

The chain combines TRBV11-2 with TRBJ1-1; a weak D match, TRBD1 (6 bases). Deletions cut 5 bases from V and 11 bases from J, with 12 bases between. CDR1 and CDR2 (germline): SGHAT, FQNNGV. This CDR3 contains 11 residues. CDR3 sequence: CASSQRQVAFF. As DNA, the CDR3 is TGTGCCAGCAGCCAAAGACAGGTCGCTTTCTTT.

V usage is TRBV6-1 and J usage is TRBJ2-7, with TRBD2 as a possible D gene (5 bases). The CDR3 length is 15 residues. The V gene lost 0 bases and the J gene lost 0 bases, with 9 bases spanning the gap. Germline-derived CDR1 and CDR2 are MNHNS and SASEGT. The CDR3 sequence is CASSEADYRSYEQYF. CDR3 in DNA: TGTGCCAGCAGTGAAGCAGACTATCGCTCCTACGAGCAGTACTTC.

This chain connects TRBV5-1 to TRBJ2-7; D is possibly TRBD1 (6 bases). Germline V lookup: CDR1 SGHRS, CDR2 YFSETQ. The CDR3 contains 12 residues. The germline V and J ends were trimmed by 4 bases and 3 bases, with 8 bases remaining between them. The CDR3 reads CASSETGYEQYF. CDR3 coding DNA: TGCGCCAGCAGCGAGACAGGCTACGAGCAGTACTTC.

The rearrangement joins TRBV9 to TRBJ1-1; D uncertain. Deletions cut 3 bases from V and 4 bases from J, with 10 bases between. Germline V gene lookup returns CDR1 SGDLS and CDR2 YYNGEE. The CDR3 has 13 amino acids. Here the CDR3 reads CASSAGGSTEAFF. The CDR3 nucleotides read TGTGCCAGCAGCGCAGGAGGGTCCACTGAAGCTTTCTTT.

The rearrangement uses TRBV10-3 and TRBJ2-3; 9 nucleotides agree with TRBD1. Germline V CDR1 and CDR2: ENHRY, SYGVKD. Trimming at V came to 4 bases and at J to 6 bases, leaving 5 bases not matched to a gene. The CDR3 spans 14 residues. CDR3 residues: CAISVGQGTDTQYF. DNA for the CDR3: TGTGCCATCAGTGTGGGACAGGGTACCGATACGCAGTATTTT.

The genes are TRBV28 and TRBJ1-4, with 7 bases identical to TRBD1. Trimming cost V 6 bases and J 7 bases; bases outside gene matches: 8. The CDR3 is 14 residues long. Germline lookup yields CDR1 MDHEN and CDR2 SYDVKM. The CDR3 region has the DNA TGTGCCAGCAGAAGACAGGGAGACGGTGAAAAACTGTTTTTT. Translated, it gives CASRRQGDGEKLFF.

The chain has TRBV7-9 and TRBJ2-1, with a tentative D call TRBD2 (5 bases). CDR3 length equals 16 residues. The V end lost 2 bases, the J end lost 0 bases, and 11 bases lay between the germline ends. Germline-derived CDR1 and CDR2 are SEHNR and FQNEAQ (reference sequence). The CDR3 loop is CASSLSRGVSYNEQFF. CDR3 coding DNA: TGTGCCAGCAGCTTAAGTCGGGGAGTCTCCTACAATGAGCAGTTCTTC.

This sequence joins TRBV5-1 and TRBJ1-1, with D perhaps matching TRBD1 (5 bases). Trimming stripped 4 bases from V and 2 bases from J, with 15 bases between. Germline V gene lookup returns CDR1 SGHRS and CDR2 YFSETQ. The CDR3 runs to 15 residues. The CDR3 protein is CASSAVGGDNTEAFF. CDR3 nucleotide sequence: TGCGCCAGCAGCGCCGTCGGGGGTGACAACACTGAAGCTTTCTTT.

The rearrangement links TRBV29-1 to TRBJ2-7, with D perhaps matching TRBD2 (5 bases). V gave up 7 bases and J gave up 0 bases, with 16 bases separating them. This CDR3 is built from 14 residues. Germline lookup yields CDR1 SQVTM and CDR2 ANQGSEA. CDR3 coding DNA: TGCAGCGCTGCGGGTACAAGTCGCTCCTACGAGCAGTACTTC. It yields the protein CSAAGTSRSYEQYF.

The J gene is TRBJ2-1, the V gene TRBV7-9; unclear D gene. V lost 0 bases and J 5 bases, leaving 5 bases between the germline ends. This CDR3 comprises 13 residues. CDR1 is SEHNR and CDR2 is FQNEAQ in the germline V gene (reference sequence). CDR3: CASSLALHNEQFF. As DNA, the CDR3 is TGTGCCAGCAGCTTAGCACTCCACAATGAGCAGTTCTTC.

The chain couples TRBV7-9 to TRBJ2-5, with 9 bases fitting TRBD2. Germline CDR1 is SEHNR and CDR2 is FQNEAQ (reference sequence). The V and J ends lost 8 bases and 5 bases, in that order; junction bases with no gene match: 24. The CDR3 spans 19 residues. CDR3 nucleotide sequence: TGTGCCAGCGATCCCAGGCCGCTAGCGGGGAAAATGGGCGGCGAGACCCAGTACTTC. Translating gives CASDPRPLAGKMGGETQYF.

In regard to this clone: Compared with germline, one end of the junction differs, possibly owing to a read error. V usage is TRBV6-6 and J usage is TRBJ2-1; 7 bases align to TRBD2. The CDR3 runs 15 residues. Germline values: CDR1 MNHNY, CDR2 SVGAGI (reference sequence). In DNA form, the CDR3 reads TGTGCCAGCAGCCACGGGGCGGGGGAGTACAATGAGCGGTTCTTC. Translated: CASSHGAGEYNERFF.

This sequence joins TRBV7-2 and TRBJ2-1; TRBD2 agrees at 8 bases. Germline values: CDR1 SGHTA, CDR2 FQGNSA. The V and J ends lost 1 base and 4 bases, in that order; junction bases with no gene match: 6. The CDR3 runs to 16 residues. CDR3: CASSLVAGGVYNEQFF. CDR3 nucleotide sequence: TGTGCCAGCAGCTTAGTGGCGGGGGGCGTTTACAATGAGCAGTTCTTC.

The chain has TRBV27 and TRBJ2-5, with TRBD2 matching over 11 bases. The trim removed 3 bases at V and 4 bases at J, leaving 7 bases unmatched. This CDR3 has 16 residues. The germline CDR1 and CDR2 sequences are MNHEY and SMNVEV (reference sequence). CDR3 sequence: CASSFLTSGAGETQYF. The CDR3 DNA follows: TGTGCCAGCAGTTTCCTGACTAGCGGGGCGGGAGAGACCCAGTACTTC.

The DNA of the CDR3 is TGTGCCAGTAGTGCGACCGGGGCAGGGGGGTATCAGCCCCAGCATTTT. Its translation: CASSATGAGGYQPQHF. The chain links TRBV19 to TRBJ1-5; the match to TRBD1 covers 7 bases. The CDR3 length is 16 residues. Germline V gives CDR1 LNHDA, CDR2 SQIVND (reference sequence). V gave up 5 bases and J gave up 5 bases; unmatched junction bases: 12.

CDR3 region: CASSLVSSGASSYEQYF. The CDR3 DNA follows: TGTGCCAGCAGCTTAGTGAGTAGCGGGGCGAGCTCCTACGAGCAGTACTTC. The chain employs TRBV7-8 and TRBJ2-7, with TRBD2 matching over 8 bases. Germline V gives CDR1 SGHVS, CDR2 FQNEAQ. V was clipped by 1 base and J by 0 bases; unmatched bases: 8. The CDR3 length is 17 residues. Drawing the rest from reference TRBV7-8 and TRBJ2-7, the complete variable domain is GAGVSQSPRYKVAKRGQDVALRCDPISGHVSLFWYQQALGQGPEFLTYFQNEAQLDKSGLPSDRFFAERPEGSVSTLKIQRTQQEDSAVYLCASSLVSSGASSYEQYFGPGTRLTVT.